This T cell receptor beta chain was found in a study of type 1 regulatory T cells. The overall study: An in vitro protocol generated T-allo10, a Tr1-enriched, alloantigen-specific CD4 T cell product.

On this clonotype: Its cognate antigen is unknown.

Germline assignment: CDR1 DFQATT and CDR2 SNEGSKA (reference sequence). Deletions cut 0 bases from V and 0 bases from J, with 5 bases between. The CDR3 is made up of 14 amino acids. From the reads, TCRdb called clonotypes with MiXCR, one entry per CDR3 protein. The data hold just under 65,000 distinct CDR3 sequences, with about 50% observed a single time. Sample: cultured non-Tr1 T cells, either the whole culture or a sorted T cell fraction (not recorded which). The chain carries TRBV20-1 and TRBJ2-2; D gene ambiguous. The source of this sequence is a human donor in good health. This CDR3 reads CSAREESNTGELFF. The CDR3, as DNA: TGCAGTGCTAGAGAGGAGTCGAACACCGGGGAGCTGTTTTTT.